The rows below give T cell receptor beta chains drawn from one sample of a study of metastatic and nonmetastatic thyroid tumors. TCRdb re-analyzed the PCR reads through MiXCR. The table shows some 16,000 clones, with 15% to 19% occurring only once. Sequenced material: blood. The receptor source for this set is a female donor with papillary thyroid cancer or a benign thyroid nodule (not recorded which). Some clones in this sample may be carry-over from other donors' samples. The CDR3 runs from the conserved cysteine through the conserved F or W. D genes are given only for firm matches. Only part of the rows carry a size: once, few, many, or a class if the clone is expanded.

d_call	clone_size	v_call	j_call	cdr3_aa	cdr3_nt
-	-	TRBV20-1	TRBJ2-7	CSASRDQVSSYEQYF	TGCAGTGCTAGCAGGGATCAGGTTAGCTCCTACGAGCAGTACTTC
-	many	TRBV4-3	TRBJ1-1	CASSQELGGTEAFF	TGCGCCAGCAGCCAAGAATTGGGGGGCACTGAAGCTTTCTTT
-	many	TRBV7-9	TRBJ2-3	CATPAADTQYF	TGTGCCACCCCGGCGGCAGATACGCAGTATTTT
-	-	TRBV19	TRBJ1-1	CASSPLSRPEAFF	TGTGCCAGTAGCCCGTTGAGTCGCCCTGAAGCTTTCTTT
TRBD1	medium-sized	TRBV5-1	TRBJ2-1	CASSSEQGRLKNEQFF	TGCGCCAGCAGCTCGGAACAGGGGCGTCTTAAAAATGAGCAGTTCTTC
TRBD1	many	TRBV20-1	TRBJ1-5	CSASDDRGRNQPQHF	TGCAGTGCTAGCGATGACAGGGGAAGAAATCAGCCCCAGCATTTT
-	many	TRBV7-6	TRBJ2-7	CASSLAGHEQYF	TGTGCCAGCAGCTTAGCAGGTCACGAGCAGTACTTC
TRBD2	-	TRBV7-3	TRBJ2-7	CASSSAGGSYEQYF	TGTGCCAGCAGCTCCGCGGGGGGCTCCTACGAGCAGTACTTC
-	many	TRBV2	TRBJ2-7	CASSERGRSSYEQYF	TGTGCCAGCAGTGAAAGGGGCAGGTCTTCCTACGAGCAGTACTTC
-	many	TRBV5-4	TRBJ2-7	CASSFYQRTVPYEQYF	TGTGCCAGCAGCTTCTACCAAAGGACAGTCCCCTACGAGCAGTACTTC
-	many	TRBV19	TRBJ2-1	CASSIFPAQRADNEQFF	TGTGCCAGTAGTATCTTCCCCGCTCAGCGGGCCGACAATGAGCAGTTCTTC
TRBD2	once	TRBV7-6	TRBJ2-3	CASSSRLTGGSSTDTQYF	TGTGCCAGCAGCTCCCGATTAACGGGAGGGTCTAGCACAGATACGCAGTATTTT
-	few	TRBV27	TRBJ1-5	CASSLSGWSRPQHF	TGTGCCAGCAGTTTATCGGGGTGGTCTCGGCCCCAGCATTTT
TRBD2	many	TRBV20-1	TRBJ2-1	CSARFQPLAGGSNNEQFF	TGCAGTGCTAGATTTCAACCTTTAGCGGGAGGGTCCAACAATGAGCAGTTCTTC
-	many	TRBV5-1	TRBJ2-3	CASSSSGSTDTQYF	TGCGCCAGCAGCTCATCCGGCAGCACAGATACGCAGTATTTT
-	-	TRBV6-1	TRBJ2-3	CASSGSGGSKDTQYF	TGTGCCAGCAGTGGTAGCGGTGGGTCCAAAGATACGCAGTATTTT
TRBD1	many	TRBV27	TRBJ2-4	CASSLIGTGKNIQYF	TGTGCCAGCAGCCTAATAGGGACAGGGAAAAACATTCAGTACTTC
-	many	TRBV11-1	TRBJ1-3	CASSFQDVMYSGNTIYF	TGTGCCAGCAGCTTCCAAGACGTTATGTACTCTGGAAACACCATATATTTT
TRBD1	many	TRBV12-5	TRBJ1-4	CASAIDGQGLDEKLFF	TGTGCTAGTGCTATAGACGGACAGGGTTTAGATGAAAAACTGTTTTTT
TRBD2	-	TRBV6-1	TRBJ2-3	CASSEEPSGPDTQYF	TGTGCCAGCAGTGAAGAACCTAGCGGACCAGATACGCAGTATTTT
-	-	TRBV5-1	TRBJ2-2	CASNLFIGSGELFF	TGCGCCAGCAATCTATTTATAGGCAGCGGGGAGCTGTTTTTT
-	medium-sized	TRBV6-6	TRBJ1-1	CASSYKGFGNTEAFF	TGTGCCAGCAGTTACAAGGGGTTCGGGAACACTGAAGCTTTCTTT
TRBD2	many	TRBV11-3	TRBJ2-3	CASSQTSGGARDTQYF	TGTGCCAGCAGCCAAACTAGCGGGGGGGCGAGGGATACGCAGTATTTT
TRBD2	few	TRBV6-1	TRBJ2-7	CASSRTSVAYEQYF	TGTGCCAGCTCGAGGACTAGCGTAGCCTACGAGCAGTACTTC
TRBD1	medium-sized	TRBV6-1	TRBJ2-7	CASSASGTGSYEQYF	TGTGCCAGCAGCGCGTCCGGGACAGGGTCCTACGAGCAGTACTTC
TRBD2	many	TRBV5-1	TRBJ2-7	CASTLGTSGPAYEQYF	TGCGCCAGCACCTTGGGGACTAGCGGCCCTGCCTACGAGCAGTACTTC
TRBD1	many	TRBV2	TRBJ2-1	CASRRTGEGGEQFF	TGTGCCAGCAGGAGGACAGGGGAAGGGGGTGAGCAGTTCTTC